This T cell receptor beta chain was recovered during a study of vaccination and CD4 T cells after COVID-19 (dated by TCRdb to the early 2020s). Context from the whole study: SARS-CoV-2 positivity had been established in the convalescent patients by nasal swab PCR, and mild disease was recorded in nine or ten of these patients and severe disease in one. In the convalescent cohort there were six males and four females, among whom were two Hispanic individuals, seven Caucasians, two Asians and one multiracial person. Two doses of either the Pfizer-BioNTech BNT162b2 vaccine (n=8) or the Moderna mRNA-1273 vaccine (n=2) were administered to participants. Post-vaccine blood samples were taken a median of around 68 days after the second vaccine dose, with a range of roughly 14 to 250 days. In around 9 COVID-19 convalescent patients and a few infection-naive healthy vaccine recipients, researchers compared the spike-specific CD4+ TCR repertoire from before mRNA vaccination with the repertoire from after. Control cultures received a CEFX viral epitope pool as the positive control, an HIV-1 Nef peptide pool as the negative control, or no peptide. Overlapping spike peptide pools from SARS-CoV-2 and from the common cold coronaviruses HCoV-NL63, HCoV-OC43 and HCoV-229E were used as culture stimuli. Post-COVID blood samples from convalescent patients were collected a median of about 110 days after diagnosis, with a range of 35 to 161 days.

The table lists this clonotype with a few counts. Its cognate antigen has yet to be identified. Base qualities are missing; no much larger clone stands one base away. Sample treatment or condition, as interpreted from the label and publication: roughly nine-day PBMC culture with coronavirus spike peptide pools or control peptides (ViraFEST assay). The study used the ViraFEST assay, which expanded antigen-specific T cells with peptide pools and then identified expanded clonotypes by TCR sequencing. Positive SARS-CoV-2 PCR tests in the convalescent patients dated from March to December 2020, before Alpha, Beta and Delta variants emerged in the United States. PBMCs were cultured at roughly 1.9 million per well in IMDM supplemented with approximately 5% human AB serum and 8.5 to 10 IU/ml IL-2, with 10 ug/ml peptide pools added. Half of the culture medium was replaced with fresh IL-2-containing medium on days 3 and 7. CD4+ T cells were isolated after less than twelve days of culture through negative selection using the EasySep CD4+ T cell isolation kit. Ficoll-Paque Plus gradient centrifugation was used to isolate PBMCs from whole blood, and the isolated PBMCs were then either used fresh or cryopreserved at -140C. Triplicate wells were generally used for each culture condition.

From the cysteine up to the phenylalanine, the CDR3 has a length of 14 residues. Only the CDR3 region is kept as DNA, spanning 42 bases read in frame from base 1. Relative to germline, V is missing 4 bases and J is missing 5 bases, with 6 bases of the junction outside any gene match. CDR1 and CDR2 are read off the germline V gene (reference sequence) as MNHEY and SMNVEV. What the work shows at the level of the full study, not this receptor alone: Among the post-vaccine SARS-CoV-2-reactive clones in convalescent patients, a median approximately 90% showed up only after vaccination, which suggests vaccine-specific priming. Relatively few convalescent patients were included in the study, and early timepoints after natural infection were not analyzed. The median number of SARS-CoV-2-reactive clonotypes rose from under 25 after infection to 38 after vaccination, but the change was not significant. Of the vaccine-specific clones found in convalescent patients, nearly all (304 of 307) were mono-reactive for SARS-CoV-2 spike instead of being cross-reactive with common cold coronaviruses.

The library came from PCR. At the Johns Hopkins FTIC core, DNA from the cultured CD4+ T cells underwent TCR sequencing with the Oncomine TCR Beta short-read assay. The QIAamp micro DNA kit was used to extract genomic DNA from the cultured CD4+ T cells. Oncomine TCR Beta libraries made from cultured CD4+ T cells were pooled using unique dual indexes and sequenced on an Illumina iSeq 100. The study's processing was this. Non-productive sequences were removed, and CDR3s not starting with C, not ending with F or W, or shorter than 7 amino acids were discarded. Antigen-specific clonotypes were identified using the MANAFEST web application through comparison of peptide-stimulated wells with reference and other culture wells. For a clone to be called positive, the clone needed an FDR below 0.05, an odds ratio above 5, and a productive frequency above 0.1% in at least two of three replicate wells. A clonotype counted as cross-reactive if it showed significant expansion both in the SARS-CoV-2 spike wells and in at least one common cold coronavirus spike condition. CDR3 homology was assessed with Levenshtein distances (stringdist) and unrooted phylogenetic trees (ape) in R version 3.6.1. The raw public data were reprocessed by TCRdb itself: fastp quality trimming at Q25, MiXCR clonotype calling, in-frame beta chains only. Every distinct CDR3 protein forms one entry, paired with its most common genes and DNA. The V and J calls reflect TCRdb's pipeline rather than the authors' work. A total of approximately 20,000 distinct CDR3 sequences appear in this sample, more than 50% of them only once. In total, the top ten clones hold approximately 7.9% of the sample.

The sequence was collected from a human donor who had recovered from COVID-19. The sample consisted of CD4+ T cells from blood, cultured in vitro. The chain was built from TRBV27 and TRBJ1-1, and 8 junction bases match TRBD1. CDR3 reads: CASSSSRGLTEAFF. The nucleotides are TGTGCCAGCAGTTCGTCCAGGGGGCTAACTGAAGCTTTCTTT.